The TCR beta chain under discussion was sequenced for a study of radiotherapy plus CTLA-4 blockade in lung cancer. Clones were read by immunoSEQ multiplex PCR, and TCRdb kept only the in-frame ones, dropping some. The sample carries approximately 95,000 clones, 82% recorded once. Sequences were derived from peripheral blood, sampled from a patient treated with radiotherapy plus ipilimumab. This receptor was identified in a human donor with non-small cell lung cancer who had a partial response to radiotherapy plus ipilimumab.

The CDR3 loop is CASKAGNYGYTF. The CDR3 DNA reads as TGTGCCAGCAAGGCAGGGAACTATGGCTACACCTTC. The chain is built from TRBV28 and TRBJ1-2; D possibly corresponds to TRBD1 (5 bases). Trimming left V 7 bases short and J 2 bases short, with 8 bases between. The CDR3 extends over 12 amino acids. Germline V gene sequence: CDR1 MDHEN, CDR2 SYDVKM.